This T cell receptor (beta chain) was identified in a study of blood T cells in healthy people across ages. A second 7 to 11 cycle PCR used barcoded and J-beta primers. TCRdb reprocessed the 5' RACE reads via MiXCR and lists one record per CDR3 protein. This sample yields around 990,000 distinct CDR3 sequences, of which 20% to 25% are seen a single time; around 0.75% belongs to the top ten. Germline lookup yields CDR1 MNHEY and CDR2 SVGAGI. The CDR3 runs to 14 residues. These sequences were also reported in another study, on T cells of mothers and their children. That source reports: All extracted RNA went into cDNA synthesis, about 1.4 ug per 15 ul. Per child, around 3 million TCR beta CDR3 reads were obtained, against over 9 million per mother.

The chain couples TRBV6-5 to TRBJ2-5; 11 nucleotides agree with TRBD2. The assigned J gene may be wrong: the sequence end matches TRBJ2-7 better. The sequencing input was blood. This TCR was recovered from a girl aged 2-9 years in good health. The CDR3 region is CASKGTSGTYEQYF. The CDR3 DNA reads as TGTGCCAGCAAAGGGACTAGCGGCACCTACGAGCAGTACTTC.